This TCR beta chain stems from a study of T cell repertoires in cytomegalovirus infection. TCRdb itself ran the reads through MiXCR, one entry per CDR3 protein. The sample shows about 340,000 distinct CDR3 sequences, 25% to 30% of them seen only once. The V gene lost 6 bases and the J gene lost 2 bases, with 14 bases spanning the gap. CDR3 length equals 15 residues. Germline loops: CDR1 LNHDA, CDR2 SQIVND (reference sequence). In regard to this clonotype: Its antigen is not known.

The sequence derives from a human donor in good health (CMV status not recorded). Some clones in this sample may be carry-over from other donors' samples. Here the sequenced sample was cultured PBMCs, taken from culture after CMV antigen stimulation. The rearrangement links TRBV19 to TRBJ1-5; D unclear. The CDR3 loop is CASRKQAGGNQPQHF. As DNA, the CDR3 is TGTGCCAGTAGAAAGCAGGCCGGCGGCAATCAGCCCCAGCATTTT. Filled out from reference TRBV19 and TRBJ1-5, the complete variable domain reads DGGITQSPKYLFRKEGQNVTLSCEQNLNHDAMYWYRQDPGQGLRLIYYSQIVNDFQKGDIAEGYSVSREKKESFPLTVTSAQKNPTAFYLCASRKQAGGNQPQHFGDGTRLSIL.